This T cell receptor (beta chain) was observed in a study of beta chain features in type 1 diabetes. General study results and limits: Type 1 diabetes patients had TCRB CDR3s that were shorter (moderately but significantly so) in all four CD4+ subsets. Naive, central memory and Treg TCRB repertoires seemed to resemble each other more closely in patients than they did in healthy donors.

Donors contributed one heparinised blood draw apiece, averaging about 100 mL. Expressed TCRB transcripts were sequenced because the isolated RNA had all been reverse transcribed beforehand. Profiling relied on immunoSEQ multiplex PCR, and the TCRdb table lists in-frame clones only, not all of them. The table records about 640,000 clones, 9.5% to 15% of them present only once. This clone was seen many times. Its target is not known. This clonotype was obtained from a young man with type 1 diabetes. Material: naive CD4+ T cells from blood.

This CDR3 reads CASSLSSRSGGYNEQFF. CDR3 in DNA: TGTGCCAGCAGTTTATCTAGTCGTAGCGGGGGATACAATGAGCAGTTCTTC. This chain connects TRBV27 to TRBJ2-1; 9 bases align to TRBD2. V was pared by 0 bases and J by 4 bases, with 7 bases of the junction left unmatched. The CDR3 totals 17 residues. Germline V lookup: CDR1 MNHEY, CDR2 SMNVEV (reference sequence).